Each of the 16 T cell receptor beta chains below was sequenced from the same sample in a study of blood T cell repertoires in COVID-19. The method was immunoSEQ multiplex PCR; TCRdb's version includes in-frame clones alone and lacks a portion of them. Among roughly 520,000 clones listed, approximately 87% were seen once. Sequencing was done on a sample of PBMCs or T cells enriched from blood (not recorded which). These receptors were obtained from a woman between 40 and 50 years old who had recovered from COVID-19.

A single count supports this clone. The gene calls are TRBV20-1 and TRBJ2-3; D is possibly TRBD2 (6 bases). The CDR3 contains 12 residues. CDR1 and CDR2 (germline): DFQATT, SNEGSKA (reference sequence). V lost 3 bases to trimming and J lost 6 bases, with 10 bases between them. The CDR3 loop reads CSASGGADTQYF. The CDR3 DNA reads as TGCAGTGCTAGTGGCGGGGCCGATACGCAGTATTTT.

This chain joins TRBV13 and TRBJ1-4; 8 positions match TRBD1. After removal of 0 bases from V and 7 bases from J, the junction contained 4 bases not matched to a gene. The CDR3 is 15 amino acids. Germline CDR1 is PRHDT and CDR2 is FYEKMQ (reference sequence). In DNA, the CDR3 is TGTGCCAGCAGCTTAGGCCCAGGGGGCGGTGAAAAACTGTTTTTT. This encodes CASSLGPGGGEKLFF.

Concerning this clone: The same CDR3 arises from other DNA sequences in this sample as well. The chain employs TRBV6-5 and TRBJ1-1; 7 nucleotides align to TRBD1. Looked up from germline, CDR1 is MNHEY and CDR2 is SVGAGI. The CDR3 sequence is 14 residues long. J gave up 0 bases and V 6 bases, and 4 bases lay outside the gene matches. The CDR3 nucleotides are TGTGCCAGCAGCAGACAGGGCTTGAACACTGAAGCTTTCTTT. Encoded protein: CASSRQGLNTEAFF.

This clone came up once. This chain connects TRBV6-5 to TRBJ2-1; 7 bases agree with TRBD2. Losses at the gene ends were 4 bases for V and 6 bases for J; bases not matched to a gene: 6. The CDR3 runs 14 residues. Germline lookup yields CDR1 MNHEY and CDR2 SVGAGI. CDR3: CASSSGRTANEQFF. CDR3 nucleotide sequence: TGTGCCAGCAGTTCCGGGAGGACCGCCAATGAGCAGTTCTTC.

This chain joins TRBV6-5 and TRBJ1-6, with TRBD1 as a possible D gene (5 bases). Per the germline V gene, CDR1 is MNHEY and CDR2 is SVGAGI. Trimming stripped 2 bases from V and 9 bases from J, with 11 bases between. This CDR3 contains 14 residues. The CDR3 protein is CASSYRQGSSPLHF. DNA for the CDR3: TGTGCCAGCAGTTACAGGCAGGGAAGTTCACCCCTCCACTTT.

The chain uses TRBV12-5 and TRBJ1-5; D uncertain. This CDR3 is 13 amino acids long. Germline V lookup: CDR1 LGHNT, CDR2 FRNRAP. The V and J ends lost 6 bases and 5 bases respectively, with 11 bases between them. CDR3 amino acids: CASGKREDQPQHF. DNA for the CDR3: TGTGCTAGTGGGAAGAGGGAGGATCAGCCCCAGCATTTT.

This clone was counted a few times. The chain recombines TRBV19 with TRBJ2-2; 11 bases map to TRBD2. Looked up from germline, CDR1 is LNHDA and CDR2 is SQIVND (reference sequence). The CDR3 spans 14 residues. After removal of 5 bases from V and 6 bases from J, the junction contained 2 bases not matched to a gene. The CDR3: CASSALAGAGELFF. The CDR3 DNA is TGTGCCAGTAGTGCACTAGCGGGGGCCGGGGAGCTGTTTTTT.

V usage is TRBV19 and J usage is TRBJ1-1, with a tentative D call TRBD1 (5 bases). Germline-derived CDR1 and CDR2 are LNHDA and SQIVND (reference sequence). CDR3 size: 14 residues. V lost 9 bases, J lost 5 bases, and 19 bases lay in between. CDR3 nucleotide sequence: TGTGCCAGCAGAACTACAAGGGGCAGAACTGAAGCTTTCTTT. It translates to CASRTTRGRTEAFF.

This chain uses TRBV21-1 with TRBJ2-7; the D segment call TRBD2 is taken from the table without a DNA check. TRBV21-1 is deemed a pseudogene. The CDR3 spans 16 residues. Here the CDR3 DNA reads TGTGCCAGCAGCCGGGTAACGGGACTAGCGGTTTACGAGCAGTACTTC. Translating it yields CASSRVTGLAVYEQYF.

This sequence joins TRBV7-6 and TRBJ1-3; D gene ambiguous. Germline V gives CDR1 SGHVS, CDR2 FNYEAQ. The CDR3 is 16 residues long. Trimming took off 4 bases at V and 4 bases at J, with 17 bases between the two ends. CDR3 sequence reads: CASSSVGLGLGNTIYF. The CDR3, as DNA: TGTGCCAGCAGCTCCGTTGGGCTGGGTTTGGGAAACACCATATATTTT.

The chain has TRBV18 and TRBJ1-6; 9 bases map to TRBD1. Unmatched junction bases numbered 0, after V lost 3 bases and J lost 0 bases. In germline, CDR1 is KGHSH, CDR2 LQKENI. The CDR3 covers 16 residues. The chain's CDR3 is CASSPDRGSYNSPLHF. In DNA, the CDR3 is TGTGCCAGCTCACCGGACAGGGGCTCCTATAATTCACCCCTCCACTTT.

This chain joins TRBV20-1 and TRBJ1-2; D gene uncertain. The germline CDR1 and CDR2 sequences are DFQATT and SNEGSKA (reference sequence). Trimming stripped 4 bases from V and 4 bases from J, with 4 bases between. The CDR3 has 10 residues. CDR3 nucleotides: TGCAGTGCTACGTCCTATGGCTACACCTTC. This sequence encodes CSATSYGYTF.

The CDR3 here is CASSFGLLVPAQRNNEQFF. CDR3 DNA: TGTGCCAGCAGCTTCGGGTTGTTGGTCCCCGCCCAAAGGAACAATGAGCAGTTCTTC. This rearrangement joins TRBV11-2 to TRBJ2-1; D unresolved. V gave up 3 bases and J gave up 5 bases, with 26 bases separating them. The CDR3 is made up of 19 amino acids. Per germline, CDR1 SGHAT and CDR2 FQNNGV.

The DNA for the CDR3 is TGTGCCAGCAGTGTTTCACAGGGCAGAGAGACCCAGTACTTC. Translating gives CASSVSQGRETQYF. The J gene is TRBJ2-5, the V gene TRBV2; maybe TRBD1 (6 bases). This CDR3 contains 14 residues. Germline lookup yields CDR1 SNHLY and CDR2 FYNNEI. V was shortened by 4 bases and J by 4 bases, with 13 bases between the two germline ends.

For the CDR3, the DNA is TGTGCCAGCAGTGAAAATCCGGGAGTGGGCAATCAGCCCCAGCATTTT. Its protein product is CASSENPGVGNQPQHF. This chain connects TRBV6-1 to TRBJ1-5; the D is unclear. V lost 2 bases, J lost 2 bases, and 13 bases lay in between. CDR1 is MNHNS and CDR2 is SASEGT in the germline V gene. The length of the CDR3 is 16 residues.

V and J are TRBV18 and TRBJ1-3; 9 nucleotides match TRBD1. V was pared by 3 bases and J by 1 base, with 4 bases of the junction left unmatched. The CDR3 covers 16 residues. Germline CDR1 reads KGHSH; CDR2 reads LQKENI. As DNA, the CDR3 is TGTGCCAGCTCACCGAACGGACAGGGGTCTGGAAACACCATATATTTT. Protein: CASSPNGQGSGNTIYF.